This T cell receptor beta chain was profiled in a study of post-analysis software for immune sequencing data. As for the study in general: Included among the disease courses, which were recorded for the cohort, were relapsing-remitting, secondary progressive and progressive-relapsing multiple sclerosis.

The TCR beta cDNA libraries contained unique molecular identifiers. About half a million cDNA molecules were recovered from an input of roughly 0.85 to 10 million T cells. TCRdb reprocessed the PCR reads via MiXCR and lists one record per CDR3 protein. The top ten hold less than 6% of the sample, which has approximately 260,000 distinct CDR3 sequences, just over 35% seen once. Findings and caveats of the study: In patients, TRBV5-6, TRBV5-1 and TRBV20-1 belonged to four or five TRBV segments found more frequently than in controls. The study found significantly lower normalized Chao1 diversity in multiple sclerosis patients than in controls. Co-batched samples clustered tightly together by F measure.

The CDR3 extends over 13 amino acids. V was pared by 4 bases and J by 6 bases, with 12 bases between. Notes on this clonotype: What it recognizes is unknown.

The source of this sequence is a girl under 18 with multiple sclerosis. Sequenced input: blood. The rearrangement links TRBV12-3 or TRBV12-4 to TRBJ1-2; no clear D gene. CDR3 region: CASSSTVNNGYTF. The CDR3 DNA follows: TGTGCCAGCAGTTCCACGGTTAATAATGGCTACACCTTC.